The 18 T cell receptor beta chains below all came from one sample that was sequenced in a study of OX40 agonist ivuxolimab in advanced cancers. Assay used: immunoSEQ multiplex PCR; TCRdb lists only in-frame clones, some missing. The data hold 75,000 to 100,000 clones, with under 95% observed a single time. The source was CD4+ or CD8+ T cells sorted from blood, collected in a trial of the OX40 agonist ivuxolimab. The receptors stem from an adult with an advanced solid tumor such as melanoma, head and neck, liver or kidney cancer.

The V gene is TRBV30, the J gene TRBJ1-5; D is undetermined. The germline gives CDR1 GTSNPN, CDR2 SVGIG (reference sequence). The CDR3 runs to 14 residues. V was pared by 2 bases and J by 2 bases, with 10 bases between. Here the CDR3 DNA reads TGTGCCTGGAGTCTGGGGATGGGCAATCAGCCCCAGCATTTT. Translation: CAWSLGMGNQPQHF.

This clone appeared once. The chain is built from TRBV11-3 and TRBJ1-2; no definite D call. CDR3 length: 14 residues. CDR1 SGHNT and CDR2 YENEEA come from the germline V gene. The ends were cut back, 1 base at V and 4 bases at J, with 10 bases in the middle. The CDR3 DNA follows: TGTGCCAGCAGCTTAGTAAACCGGGGCTATGGCTACACCTTC. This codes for CASSLVNRGYGYTF. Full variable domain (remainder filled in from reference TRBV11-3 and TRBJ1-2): EAGVVQSPRYKIIEKKQPVAFWCNPISGHNTLYWYLQNLGQGPELLIRYENEEAVDDSQLPKDRFSAERLKGVDSTLKIQPAELGDSAVYLCASSLVNRGYGYTFGSGTRLTVV.

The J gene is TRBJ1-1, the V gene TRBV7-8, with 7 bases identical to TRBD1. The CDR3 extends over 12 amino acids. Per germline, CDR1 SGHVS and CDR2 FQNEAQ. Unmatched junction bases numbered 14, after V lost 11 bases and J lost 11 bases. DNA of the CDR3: TGTGCCTCTCAACCGGGTACAGGGGTGGCTTTCTTT. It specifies CASQPGTGVAFF.

The CDR3 protein is CASSELVDGDTQYF. The CDR3 bases are TGTGCCAGCAGTGAACTAGTGGATGGAGATACGCAGTATTTT. The chain employs TRBV6-5 and TRBJ2-3, with D possibly being TRBD2 (5 bases). The V gene's germline CDR1 is MNHEY and CDR2 SVGAGI. The CDR3 length is 14 residues. V dropped 5 bases and J dropped 5 bases, with 14 bases sitting between them.

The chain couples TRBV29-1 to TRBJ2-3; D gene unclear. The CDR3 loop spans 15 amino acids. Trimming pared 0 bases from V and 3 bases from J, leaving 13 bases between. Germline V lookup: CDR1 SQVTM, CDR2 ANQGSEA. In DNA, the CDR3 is TGCAGCGTTGAAGAGGGCCTCTGGGTGACAGATACGCAGTATTTT. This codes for CSVEEGLWVTDTQYF.

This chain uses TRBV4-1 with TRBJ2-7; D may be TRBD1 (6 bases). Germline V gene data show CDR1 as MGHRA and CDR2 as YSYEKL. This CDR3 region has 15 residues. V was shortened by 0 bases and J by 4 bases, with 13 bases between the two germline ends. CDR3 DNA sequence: TGCGCCAGCAGCCAAGATCCAGGGGTACGGTACGAGCAGTACTTC. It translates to CASSQDPGVRYEQYF.

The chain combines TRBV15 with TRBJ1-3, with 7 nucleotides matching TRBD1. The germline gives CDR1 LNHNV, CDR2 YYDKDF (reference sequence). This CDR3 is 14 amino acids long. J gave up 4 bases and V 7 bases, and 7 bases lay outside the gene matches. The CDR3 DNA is TGTGCCACCACCGTCGACAGGGTAGGAAACACCATATATTTT. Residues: CATTVDRVGNTIYF.

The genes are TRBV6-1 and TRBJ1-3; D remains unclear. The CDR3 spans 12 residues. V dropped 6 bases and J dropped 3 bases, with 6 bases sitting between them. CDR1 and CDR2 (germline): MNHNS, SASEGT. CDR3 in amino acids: CASSGGGNTIYF. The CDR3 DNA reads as TGTGCCAGCAGCGGAGGTGGAAACACCATATATTTT.

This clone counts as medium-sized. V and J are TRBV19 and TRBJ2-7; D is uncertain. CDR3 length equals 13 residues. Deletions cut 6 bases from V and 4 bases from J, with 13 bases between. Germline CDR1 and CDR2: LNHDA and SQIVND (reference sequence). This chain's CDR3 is CASRGPSDYEQYF. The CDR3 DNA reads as TGTGCCAGTAGAGGTCCATCCGATTACGAGCAGTACTTC.

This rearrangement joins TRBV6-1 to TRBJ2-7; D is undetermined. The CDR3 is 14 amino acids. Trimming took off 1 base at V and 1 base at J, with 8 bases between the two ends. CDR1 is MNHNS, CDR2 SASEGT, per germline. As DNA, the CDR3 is TGTGCCAGCAGTGAAGAGGGCTTATCCTACGAGCAGTACTTC. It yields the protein CASSEEGLSYEQYF.

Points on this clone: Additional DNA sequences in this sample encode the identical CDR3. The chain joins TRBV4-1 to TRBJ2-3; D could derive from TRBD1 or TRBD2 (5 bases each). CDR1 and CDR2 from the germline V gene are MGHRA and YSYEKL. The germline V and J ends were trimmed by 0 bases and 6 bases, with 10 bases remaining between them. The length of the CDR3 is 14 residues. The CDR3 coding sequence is TGCGCCAGCAGCCAAGATCGGGGCCCGGATACGCAGTATTTT. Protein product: CASSQDRGPDTQYF.

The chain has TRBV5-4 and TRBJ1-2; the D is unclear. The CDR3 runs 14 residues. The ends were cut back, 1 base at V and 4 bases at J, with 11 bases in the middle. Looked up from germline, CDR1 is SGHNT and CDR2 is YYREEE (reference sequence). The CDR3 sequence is CASSLTFQAYGYTF. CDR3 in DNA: TGTGCCAGCAGCTTGACCTTTCAGGCCTATGGCTACACCTTC.

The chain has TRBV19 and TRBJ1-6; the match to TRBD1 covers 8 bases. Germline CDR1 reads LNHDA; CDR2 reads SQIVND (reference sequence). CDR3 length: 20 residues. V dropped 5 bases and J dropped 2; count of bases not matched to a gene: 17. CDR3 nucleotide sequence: TGTGCCAGTAGTCCAGCGGGATACAGGGGGGGAGGTCCCTATAATTCACCCCTCCACTTT. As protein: CASSPAGYRGGGPYNSPLHF.

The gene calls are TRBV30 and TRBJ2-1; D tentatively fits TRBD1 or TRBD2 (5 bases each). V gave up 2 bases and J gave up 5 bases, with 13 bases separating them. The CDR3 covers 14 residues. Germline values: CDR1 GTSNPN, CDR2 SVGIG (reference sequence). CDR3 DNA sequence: TGTGCCTGGAGTCAATTTCGGGGACACAATGAGCAGTTCTTC. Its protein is CAWSQFRGHNEQFF.

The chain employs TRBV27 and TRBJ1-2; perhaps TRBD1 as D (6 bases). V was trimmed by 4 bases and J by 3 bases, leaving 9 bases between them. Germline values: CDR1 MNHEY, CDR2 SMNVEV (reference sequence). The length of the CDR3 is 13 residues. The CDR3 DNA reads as TGTGCCAGCAGTTCGCGGACAGACTATGGCTACACCTTC. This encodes CASSSRTDYGYTF.

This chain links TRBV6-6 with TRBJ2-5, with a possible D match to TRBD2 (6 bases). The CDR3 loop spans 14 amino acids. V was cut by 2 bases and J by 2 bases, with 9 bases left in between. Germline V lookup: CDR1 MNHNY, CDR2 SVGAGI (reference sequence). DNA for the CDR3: TGTGCCAGCAGTTACATCGGGACTCAAGAGACCCAGTACTTC. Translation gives CASSYIGTQETQYF.

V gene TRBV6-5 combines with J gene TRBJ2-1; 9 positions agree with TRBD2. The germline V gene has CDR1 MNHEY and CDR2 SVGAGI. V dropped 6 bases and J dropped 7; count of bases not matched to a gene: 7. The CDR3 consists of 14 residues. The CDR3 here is CASSLGLAGNEQFF. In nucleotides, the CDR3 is TGTGCCAGCAGCCTGGGACTAGCTGGTAATGAGCAGTTCTTC.

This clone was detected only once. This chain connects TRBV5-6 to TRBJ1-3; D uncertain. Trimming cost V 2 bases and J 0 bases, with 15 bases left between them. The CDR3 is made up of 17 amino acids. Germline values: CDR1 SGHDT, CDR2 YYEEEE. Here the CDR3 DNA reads TGTGCCAGCAGCTTAGGTCAGGCACGACACTCTGGAAACACCATATATTTT. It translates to CASSLGQARHSGNTIYF.